These 13 T cell receptor beta chains share one sample of origin, sequenced in a study of blood T cell repertoires in COVID-19. TCRdb's table, derived via immunoSEQ multiplex PCR, lists solely in-frame clones and lacks some. The sample lists about 410,000 clones; about nine tenths were seen once. Sequencing was performed on peripheral blood. Receptors were obtained from a woman aged 25 to 39 with active or convalescent COVID-19.

V gene TRBV10-2 combines with J gene TRBJ1-2; TRBD1 aligns across 8 bases. After removal of 2 bases from V and 2 bases from J, the junction contained 10 bases not matched to a gene. The CDR3 runs to 17 residues. CDR1 and CDR2 from the germline V gene are WSHSY and SAAADI. CDR3 sequence reads: CASSEEWVPGGNYGYTF. The CDR3 DNA sequence: TGCGCCAGCAGTGAGGAGTGGGTGCCAGGGGGCAACTATGGCTACACCTTC.

This chain joins TRBV5-1 and TRBJ1-1; 7 positions agree with TRBD1. The V and J ends lost 0 bases and 7 bases, in that order; junction bases with no gene match: 9. CDR1 is SGHRS, CDR2 YFSETQ, per germline. This CDR3 is 15 amino acids long. The DNA for the CDR3 is TGCGCCAGCAGCTTGGAGGCGGGACAGCAATTTGAAGCTTTCTTT. Residues: CASSLEAGQQFEAFF.

This clone was counted between two and nine times. The chain employs TRBV9 and TRBJ2-2; D remains unclear. V lost 3 bases and J lost 0, with 6 bases in between. The CDR3 extends over 14 amino acids. Germline CDR1 reads SGDLS; CDR2 reads YYNGEE. The CDR3 is CASSAQTNTGELFF. CDR3 nucleotides: TGTGCCAGCAGCGCGCAGACGAACACCGGGGAGCTGTTTTTT.

The rearrangement joins TRBV5-1 to TRBJ2-5, with D possibly TRBD1 on 5 matching bases. V was trimmed by 2 bases and J by 1 base, leaving 12 bases between them. Germline V gives CDR1 SGHRS, CDR2 YFSETQ. The CDR3 spans 15 residues. DNA for the CDR3: TGCGCCAGCAGCTTTGGGGCAGGCCCCCAAGAGACCCAGTACTTC. This sequence encodes CASSFGAGPQETQYF.

The rearrangement uses TRBV5-6 and TRBJ2-1; D may be TRBD1 (6 bases). Germline CDR1 SGHDT, CDR2 YYEEEE. Trimming removed 1 base at V and 7 bases at J, with 15 bases between. There are 15 residues in the CDR3. CDR3 in DNA: TGTGCCAGCAGCTTGCTACAGGGTGGTAGAAATGAGCAGTTCTTC. Its protein product is CASSLLQGGRNEQFF.

The chain couples TRBV10-2 to TRBJ1-2; D unclear. Trimming stripped 3 bases from V and 7 bases from J, with 12 bases between. Germline values: CDR1 WSHSY, CDR2 SAAADI. This CDR3 spans 13 amino acids. Here the CDR3 DNA reads TGCGCCAGCAGTGATCCCGGGAGGAGTGGCTACACCTTC. Residues: CASSDPGRSGYTF.

The rearrangement links TRBV6-5 to TRBJ2-7, with TRBD1 matching over 9 bases. Germline V lookup: CDR1 MNHEY, CDR2 SVGAGI. V shed 2 bases and J 2 bases; nucleotides not matched to a gene: 4. The CDR3 covers 15 residues. CDR3 in DNA: TGTGCCAGCAGTTACCTGGGACAGGGAGCCTACGAGCAGTACTTC. Amino acids: CASSYLGQGAYEQYF.

This clone came up once. The chain recombines TRBV7-2 with TRBJ2-1; D not certain. Germline V gene data show CDR1 as SGHTA and CDR2 as FQGNSA. There are 15 residues in the CDR3. V shed 1 base and J shed 0 bases, with 7 bases lying between them. DNA of the CDR3: TGTGCCAGCAGCTTAGGGGCTGCCTCCTACAATGAGCAGTTCTTC. Amino acid sequence: CASSLGAASYNEQFF.

Only a few counts were recorded for this clone. This chain connects TRBV11-1 to TRBJ2-5, with 9 positions matching TRBD2. This CDR3 comprises 15 residues. V trimming: 5 bases; J trimming: 5 bases; junction bases outside the gene matches: 9. CDR1 and CDR2 (germline): SGHAT, FQDESV (reference sequence). The CDR3 loop is CASSRDGLARETQYF. The CDR3 DNA sequence: TGTGCCAGCAGCCGAGATGGACTAGCGCGTGAGACCCAGTACTTC.

V is TRBV4-1 and J is TRBJ2-1, with 8 bases aligning to TRBD2. V dropped 1 base and J dropped 5; count of bases not matched to a gene: 7. In germline, CDR1 is MGHRA, CDR2 YSYEKL. The CDR3 has 16 residues. CDR3: CASSQGGAGGDNEQFF. The DNA of the CDR3 is TGCGCCAGCAGCCAAGGTGGAGCCGGGGGGGACAATGAGCAGTTCTTC.

The rearrangement joins TRBV15 to TRBJ1-2, with a possible D match to TRBD1 (6 bases). Germline V gene lookup returns CDR1 LNHNV and CDR2 YYDKDF (reference sequence). This CDR3 is 15 amino acids long. The V end was cut by 0 bases, the J end by 2 bases, with 10 bases between. The CDR3 DNA sequence: TGTGCCACCAGCAGAGATATAGGACAGAACTATGGCTACACCTTC. This codes for CATSRDIGQNYGYTF.

The chain recombines TRBV5-6 with TRBJ1-2; D gene unclear. The germline V gene encodes CDR1 SGHDT and CDR2 YYEEEE. The CDR3 sequence is 15 residues long. V lost 1 base, J lost 4 bases, and 14 bases lay in between. The CDR3 reads CASSLFGVDSYGYTF. Here the CDR3 DNA reads TGTGCCAGCAGCTTGTTCGGGGTGGACTCCTATGGCTACACCTTC.

This sequence joins TRBV6-1 and TRBJ2-2; 7 bases match TRBD2. The V segment lost 3 bases and the J segment 2 bases; nucleotides outside the gene matches: 9. Germline assignment: CDR1 MNHNS and CDR2 SASEGT. The CDR3 contains 17 residues. CDR3 sequence: CASSEGLAVLNTGELFF. The CDR3 region has the DNA TGTGCCAGCAGTGAGGGGCTAGCGGTCTTAAACACCGGGGAGCTGTTTTTT.